This entry lists 15 T cell receptor beta chains sequenced from one sample in a study of blood T cells in healthy people across ages. With a J-beta primer mix and a sample-barcoded 5' primer, a second PCR ran 7 to 11 cycles. One entry per CDR3 protein, called by TCRdb with MiXCR from the 5' RACE reads. This table holds 650,000 to 1,000,000 distinct CDR3 sequences, approximately 35% found once. The sequencing sample was made of blood. These receptors came from a man aged 18-30 years in good health.

This clonotype was seen repeatedly, ten times or more. The chain employs TRBV25-1 and TRBJ2-1; either TRBD1 or TRBD2 may fit D (6 bases each). The CDR3 sequence is 16 residues long. V was trimmed by 4 bases and J by 5 bases, leaving 18 bases between them. In germline, CDR1 is MGHDK, CDR2 SYGVNS. The CDR3 reads CASSASTGAGDNEQFF. The CDR3 DNA sequence: TGTGCCAGCAGTGCCTCCACGGGGGCAGGGGACAATGAGCAGTTCTTC.

This chain joins TRBV29-1 and TRBJ2-7; D is unresolved. The CDR3 is made up of 14 amino acids. The V and J ends lost 4 bases and 3 bases respectively, with 16 bases between them. Germline V gene data show CDR1 as SQVTM and CDR2 as ANQGSEA. CDR3 coding DNA: TGCAGCGTTGCGGGCCAATCGGGCTTCTACGAGCAGTACTTC. Residues: CSVAGQSGFYEQYF.

This clonotype showed up many times. The V and J genes are TRBV7-9 and TRBJ2-1; D is undetermined. V lost 1 base and J lost 8, with 6 bases in between. The germline V gene has CDR1 SEHNR and CDR2 FQNEAQ (reference sequence). There are 12 residues in the CDR3. The CDR3: CASSLGGYEQFF. For the CDR3, the DNA is TGTGCCAGCAGCTTAGGCGGCTATGAGCAGTTCTTC.

This clonotype was picked up one time. This sequence joins TRBV7-6 and TRBJ2-7; D is unclear. This CDR3 is 14 amino acids long. Germline lookup yields CDR1 SGHVS and CDR2 FNYEAQ. Trimming shortened V by 0 bases and J by 7 bases, and 13 bases separated the two germline ends. This chain's CDR3 is CASSLAGLIDEQYF. The CDR3 DNA reads as TGTGCCAGCAGCTTAGCAGGGCTGATAGATGAGCAGTACTTC.

Concerning this clonotype: The junction departs from the called germline gene at one end, perhaps through a read error. The chain links TRBV5-1 to TRBJ2-1; the match to TRBD1 covers 11 bases. CDR3 length equals 16 residues. Germline lookup yields CDR1 SGHRS and CDR2 YFSETQ. CDR3 bases: TGCGTCAGCAGCTCCTGGCGGACAGGGGGCGAGAATGAGCAGTTCTTC. This gives the protein CVSSSWRTGGENEQFF.

This clonotype was recorded a few times. V usage is TRBV20-1 and J usage is TRBJ2-1; 8 bases fit TRBD2. V dropped 6 bases and J dropped 2; count of bases not matched to a gene: 24. Per the germline V gene, CDR1 is DFQATT and CDR2 is SNEGSKA (reference sequence). The CDR3 spans 20 residues. CDR3 amino acids: CSANTQKGPRERGPYNEQFF. CDR3 nucleotide sequence: TGCAGTGCCAACACTCAAAAAGGGCCAAGGGAGCGGGGGCCCTACAATGAGCAGTTCTTC.

V usage is TRBV12-3 or TRBV12-4 and J usage is TRBJ2-5; 8 bases fit TRBD2. The closer fit of TRBJ2-7 to the DNA end suggests the J call may be wrong. The CDR3 sequence is 13 residues long. This CDR3 is CASTPGGEHEQYF. For the CDR3, the DNA is TGTGCCAGCACTCCGGGGGGGGAACACGAGCAGTACTTC.

To note about this clonotype: Relative to the germline gene, one junction end is altered; a read error may explain this. V is TRBV7-7 and J is TRBJ2-7; possibly TRBD2 for D (6 bases). This CDR3 contains 16 residues. Germline loops: CDR1 SSHAT, CDR2 FNYEAQ (reference sequence). CDR3 in amino acids: CASSLASSVRTYEQYF. The CDR3 DNA reads TGTGCTAGCAGCTTAGCATCTAGCGTCAGAACCTACGAGCAGTACTTC.

Concerning this clonotype itself: A much larger clone sits a single nucleotide away, making a read error possible. The V gene is TRBV5-1, the J gene TRBJ2-1; D not certain. Trimming removed 3 bases at V and 6 bases at J, with 10 bases between. In germline, CDR1 is SGHRS, CDR2 YFSETQ. This CDR3 is built from 13 residues. The chain's CDR3 is CASSSNACNEQFF. CDR3 nucleotide sequence: TGCGCCAGCAGCTCGAACGCCTGCAATGAGCAGTTCTTC.

Ten or more counts support this clonotype. The rearrangement joins TRBV10-3 to TRBJ2-3; the match to TRBD2 covers 12 bases. From germline, CDR1 is ENHRY and CDR2 SYGVKD. After removal of 2 bases from V and 4 bases from J, the junction contained 7 bases not matched to a gene. The CDR3 contains 17 residues. CDR3 nucleotides: TGTGCCATCAGTGAGCTGACTAGCGGGGGTAGACCAGATACGCAGTATTTT. Its translation is CAISELTSGGRPDTQYF.

The gene calls are TRBV3-1 and TRBJ1-6, with TRBD1 matching over 12 bases. V shed 4 bases, J shed 7 bases, and the junction held 2 bases outside the gene matches. Per the germline V gene, CDR1 is LGHDT and CDR2 is YNNKEL (reference sequence). This CDR3 contains 15 residues. The CDR3, as DNA: TGTGCCAGCAGCCCCGGGACAGGGGGCAATTCACCCCTCCACTTT. Protein: CASSPGTGGNSPLHF.

The gene calls are TRBV5-1 and TRBJ2-6; 7 bases align to TRBD1. This CDR3 is built from 17 residues. J lost 0 bases, V lost 3 bases, and 6 bases had no gene match. Germline assignment: CDR1 SGHRS and CDR2 YFSETQ. CDR3 residues: CASSSTGAISGANVLTF. The CDR3 nucleotides are TGCGCCAGCAGCTCCACAGGGGCGATCTCTGGGGCCAACGTCCTGACTTTC.

The rearrangement joins TRBV4-3 to TRBJ2-1; the match to TRBD2 covers 10 bases. CDR3 size: 18 residues. The germline V gene has CDR1 LGHNA and CDR2 YSLEER. With V trimmed by 0 bases and J by 8 bases, 13 bases remained unmatched. The CDR3 is CASSQEGGSGGFFHEQFF. The CDR3 bases are TGCGCCAGCAGCCAAGAGGGGGGTAGCGGGGGGTTTTTCCATGAGCAGTTCTTC.

There are a few counts of this clonotype. The chain links TRBV20-1 to TRBJ2-5; D not resolved. The CDR3 is 14 residues long. CDR1 and CDR2 (germline): DFQATT, SNEGSKA (reference sequence). The ends were cut back, 6 bases at V and 4 bases at J, with 18 bases in the middle. The CDR3 sequence: CSAPTLVASETQYF. The CDR3 coding sequence is TGCAGTGCGCCCACTCTAGTAGCCTCAGAGACCCAGTACTTC.

Points on this clonotype: A read error may produce the germline difference seen at one junction end. The chain couples TRBV12-3 or TRBV12-4 to TRBJ1-6, with 9 bases identical to TRBD1. The CDR3 is 16 residues long. CDR3 in DNA: TGTGCCAGCAGACCACAGGGGGCGGGTGGTAATTCACTCCTCCACTTT. Amino acid sequence: CASRPQGAGGNSLLHF.